The next 9 T cell receptor beta chains were all read from a single sample in a study of identical twins. TCRdb itself ran the 5' RACE reads through MiXCR, one entry per CDR3 protein. The sample lists about 220,000 distinct CDR3 sequences, roughly 7.5% occurring once. The data also belong to a second study, concerning yellow fever vaccine responses in identical twins.

The material sequenced was CD8+ T cells sorted from blood. The receptor source for this set is a woman aged 18-29 years in good health.

This clonotype was picked up a small number of times. The J gene is TRBJ2-5, the V gene TRBV20-1; 11 bases match TRBD2. The germline gives CDR1 DFQATT, CDR2 SNEGSKA (reference sequence). J lost 4 bases, V lost 1 base, and 5 bases had no gene match. The CDR3 runs to 15 residues. CDR3 coding DNA: TGCAGTGCTAGAGGCCTAGCGGGGGGTAGAGAGACCCAGTACTTC. Residues: CSARGLAGGRETQYF.

The J gene is TRBJ2-2, the V gene TRBV20-1; D gene unclear. In germline, CDR1 is DFQATT, CDR2 SNEGSKA (reference sequence). V gave up 0 bases and J gave up 2 bases, with 19 bases separating them. The CDR3 is 18 amino acids. The DNA of the CDR3 is TGCAGTGCTAGAGATGGGGTTGAGTTCCCTACAAACACCGGGGAGCTGTTTTTT. The encoded protein is CSARDGVEFPTNTGELFF.

The chain employs TRBV5-1 and TRBJ2-1, with 16 bases fitting TRBD2. V was pared by 4 bases and J by 9 bases, with 4 bases of the junction left unmatched. Germline CDR1 reads SGHRS; CDR2 reads YFSETQ. This CDR3 is 15 amino acids long. The CDR3 sequence: CASSQGLAGGSEQFF. In nucleotides, the CDR3 is TGCGCCAGCAGCCAGGGACTAGCGGGGGGGAGTGAGCAGTTCTTC. The whole variable domain, filled in from reference TRBV5-1 and TRBJ2-1, reads KAGVTQTPRYLIKTRGQQVTLSCSPISGHRSVSWYQQTPGQGLQFLFEYFSETQRNKGNFPGRFSGRQFSNSRSEMNVSTLELGDSALYLCASSQGLAGGSEQFFGPGTRLTVL.

The gene calls are TRBV6-4 and TRBJ1-3; weak D call: TRBD1 (5 bases). V lost 6 bases to trimming and J lost 0 bases, with 9 bases between them. The CDR3 consists of 14 residues. Per germline, CDR1 MRHNA and CDR2 SNTAGT. The chain's CDR3 is CASSAGPSGNTIYF. CDR3 nucleotides: TGTGCCAGCAGCGCAGGGCCCTCTGGAAACACCATATATTTT.

This clonotype was detected ten times or more. The chain carries TRBV11-3 and TRBJ1-1; TRBD1 matches 7 bases. The CDR3 is made up of 12 amino acids. Trimming took 8 bases from V and 3 from J; bases not matched to a gene: 3. Looked up from germline, CDR1 is SGHNT and CDR2 is YENEEA. Here the CDR3 reads CASQTGYTEAFF. CDR3 nucleotide sequence: TGTGCCAGCCAGACAGGGTACACTGAAGCTTTCTTT.

This clonotype has only a few counts. The CDR3 bases are TGTGCCAGCAGCCAAGATCACAGGGGGGAAAGTGGCTACACCTTC. This sequence encodes CASSQDHRGESGYTF. The V call is TRBV4-2, the J call TRBJ1-2; TRBD1 agrees at 8 bases. The CDR3 length is 15 residues. Germline-derived CDR1 and CDR2 are LGHNA and YNFKEQ. The V and J ends lost 0 bases and 7 bases, in that order; junction bases with no gene match: 7.

This clonotype came up a few times. This chain connects TRBV6-1 to TRBJ2-7; TRBD2 aligns across 10 bases. The V segment lost 6 bases and the J segment 2 bases; nucleotides outside the gene matches: 10. CDR1 and CDR2 (germline): MNHNS, SASEGT. The CDR3 totals 16 residues. The CDR3 loop reads CASRHGLAGGPYEQYF. CDR3 DNA: TGTGCCAGCAGACACGGTTTAGCGGGAGGACCCTACGAGCAGTACTTC.

In its sample, this clonotype was seen once. The chain links TRBV27 to TRBJ1-4; perhaps TRBD1 as D (5 bases). The CDR3 is 15 amino acids. Germline V lookup: CDR1 MNHEY, CDR2 SMNVEV (reference sequence). Trimming stripped 5 bases from V and 3 bases from J, with 13 bases between. The CDR3 loop is CASSTTSGANEKLFF. CDR3 DNA: TGTGCCAGCAGTACAACGTCGGGGGCTAATGAAAAACTGTTTTTT.

The rearrangement uses TRBV20-1 and TRBJ2-1, with 11 positions matching TRBD2. J was trimmed by 0 bases and V by 1 base; bases with no gene match: 8. There are 18 residues in the CDR3. The V gene's germline CDR1 is DFQATT and CDR2 SNEGSKA (reference sequence). The CDR3 DNA follows: TGCAGTGCTAGAGTCCTTATAGCGGGAGGGTACTCCTACAATGAGCAGTTCTTC. Its protein is CSARVLIAGGYSYNEQFF.